One and the same sample provided the 17 T cell receptor beta chains below, sequenced in a study of shared clonotypes between healthy human individuals. Only CD45RO-negative cells positively selected for CCR7 counted as naive CD8 cells, so terminally differentiated effector memory CD45RA+ cells were excluded. This table comes from immunoSEQ multiplex PCR, and its TCRdb copy is limited to in-frame clones, with some not included. The sample includes millions of clones, just under 95% of them seen just once. The sample comprised naive CD8+ T cells sorted from blood. The receptors originated from a man in his late teens or twenties in good health.

The V gene is TRBV5-4, the J gene TRBJ2-7, with 8 bases fitting TRBD2. The CDR3 is made up of 15 amino acids. With V trimmed by 6 bases and J by 6 bases, 14 bases remained unmatched. Germline CDR1 and CDR2: SGHNT and YYREEE (reference sequence). In nucleotides, the CDR3 is TGTGCCAGCAACCAATACGGCGGGGGGCAGACCGAGCAGTACTTC. Amino acid sequence: CASNQYGGGQTEQYF.

The chain combines TRBV4-3 with TRBJ2-1; the match to TRBD2 covers 12 bases. The CDR3 consists of 18 residues. V lost 2 bases and J lost 6; bases outside the gene matches: 11. CDR1 LGHNA and CDR2 YSLEER come from the germline V gene. The CDR3 loop reads CASSQLVLAGGRGNEQFF. The DNA of the CDR3 is TGCGCCAGCAGCCAATTAGTCCTAGCGGGAGGGAGAGGCAATGAGCAGTTCTTC.

The V and J genes are TRBV19 and TRBJ1-6; TRBD1 matches at 8 bases. The CDR3 is 19 residues long. V was pared by 3 bases and J by 0 bases, with 10 bases of the junction left unmatched. Germline V gives CDR1 LNHDA, CDR2 SQIVND (reference sequence). CDR3 amino acids: CASSIYDRGPSSYNSPLHF. The CDR3 DNA reads as TGTGCCAGTAGTATCTACGACAGGGGACCTAGCTCCTATAATTCACCCCTCCACTTT.

The chain carries TRBV25-1 and TRBJ2-1; D unresolved. The germline V and J ends were trimmed by 7 bases and 3 bases, with 4 bases remaining between them. The CDR3 is 11 amino acids. Germline loops: CDR1 MGHDK, CDR2 SYGVNS. CDR3 coding DNA: TGTGCCAGCAACCACTACAATGAGCAGTTCTTC. Its translation is CASNHYNEQFF. The complete variable domain, with remaining parts taken from reference TRBV25-1 and TRBJ2-1, reads EADIYQTPRYLVIGTGKKITLECSQTMGHDKMYWYQQDPGMELHLIHYSYGVNSTEKGDLSSESTVSRIRTEHFPLTLESARPSHTSQYLCASNHYNEQFFGPGTRLTVL.

The chain carries TRBV4-1 and TRBJ2-1, with 9 bases aligning to TRBD2. Germline V gene lookup returns CDR1 MGHRA and CDR2 YSYEKL. Trimming cost V 1 base and J 6 bases; bases outside gene matches: 4. The CDR3 covers 15 residues. This CDR3 reads CASSQASGILNEQFF. The CDR3 DNA follows: TGCGCCAGCAGCCAAGCTAGCGGGATACTCAATGAGCAGTTCTTC.

This chain links TRBV28 with TRBJ2-2; 9 bases agree with TRBD2. The ends lost 4 bases at V and 4 bases at J; junction bases unmatched: 4. The CDR3 consists of 15 residues. Germline loops: CDR1 MDHEN, CDR2 SYDVKM. The CDR3 reads CASSSKRGATGELFF. CDR3 sequence (DNA): TGTGCCAGCAGTTCCAAGCGGGGGGCCACCGGGGAGCTGTTTTTT.

Points on this clone: The junction and the germline gene differ at one end; a read error may be behind it. J is TRBJ2-7 and V is TRBV12-5; TRBD1 matches 7 bases. The CDR3 runs to 16 residues. The germline gives CDR1 LGHNT, CDR2 FRNRAP. The CDR3 DNA reads TGTGCTAGTGGAGACGCCCGGGACAGAAGACCCTACGAGAAGTACTTC. Translated: CASGDARDRRPYEKYF.

This chain links TRBV11-2 with TRBJ2-7; 10 positions match TRBD2. Trimming took 1 base from V and 4 from J; bases not matched to a gene: 4. CDR1 SGHAT and CDR2 FQNNGV come from the germline V gene. This CDR3 has 15 amino acids. The CDR3 protein is CASSLGAGGRYEQYF. The CDR3 DNA follows: TGTGCCAGCAGCTTAGGAGCGGGAGGGCGGTACGAGCAGTACTTC.

The genes are TRBV28 and TRBJ2-5; D possibly corresponds to TRBD1 (6 bases). Trimming cost V 4 bases and J 5 bases, with 17 bases left between them. Germline CDR1 reads MDHEN; CDR2 reads SYDVKM. The length of the CDR3 is 15 residues. CDR3 nucleotide sequence: TGTGCCAGCAGTTCGGCTCTGGACAGTTGGGAGACCCAGTACTTC. Translation gives CASSSALDSWETQYF.

The chain carries TRBV28 and TRBJ2-1; 7 nucleotides align to TRBD1. CDR3 length: 14 residues. Losses at the gene ends were 10 bases for V and 5 bases for J; bases not matched to a gene: 11. Looked up from germline, CDR1 is MDHEN and CDR2 is SYDVKM. The CDR3 protein is CATSPGTENNEQFF. The CDR3 DNA sequence: TGTGCCACCTCCCCAGGGACAGAAAACAATGAGCAGTTCTTC.

The chain recombines TRBV6-4 with TRBJ1-4, with D unclear. With 3 bases removed from V and 8 bases from J, the gap between germline ends came to 10 bases. The CDR3 extends over 13 amino acids. Germline V gene data show CDR1 as MRHNA and CDR2 as SNTAGT. The CDR3 region has the DNA TGTGCCAGCAGTGAGTTTGGCGGCGAAAAACTGTTTTTT. Its translation: CASSEFGGEKLFF.

CDR3 DNA: TGTGCCAGCAGTGTAGACAGTAACTCTGGAAACACCATATATTTT. Translating gives CASSVDSNSGNTIYF. This rearrangement joins TRBV2 to TRBJ1-3, with D tentatively TRBD1 (5 bases). Germline V lookup: CDR1 SNHLY, CDR2 FYNNEI. This CDR3 has 15 amino acids. The V end was cut by 4 bases, the J end by 0 bases, with 10 bases between.

The gene calls are TRBV27 and TRBJ1-1; possibly TRBD1 for D (6 bases). This CDR3 is built from 14 residues. Trimming stripped 5 bases from V and 1 base from J, with 11 bases between. Germline V gene data show CDR1 as MNHEY and CDR2 as SMNVEV (reference sequence). CDR3 bases: TGTGCCAGCAGTCACCGGACAGAGAACACTGAAGCTTTCTTT. This gives the protein CASSHRTENTEAFF.

The chain combines TRBV4-3 with TRBJ2-1; D is possibly TRBD1 (7 bases). The ends were cut back, 4 bases at V and 9 bases at J, with 19 bases in the middle. The CDR3 extends over 15 amino acids. The germline gives CDR1 LGHNA, CDR2 YSLEER. CDR3 amino acids: CASSLARGQGGEQFF. CDR3 coding DNA: TGCGCCAGCAGCCTTGCCCGGGGCCAGGGGGGTGAGCAGTTCTTC.

This clone was recorded once. The chain couples TRBV27 to TRBJ2-2, with a tentative D call TRBD1 (6 bases). CDR1 is MNHEY and CDR2 is SMNVEV in the germline V gene (reference sequence). The CDR3 loop spans 16 amino acids. Trimming shortened V by 5 bases and J by 3 bases, and 16 bases separated the two germline ends. The CDR3 DNA sequence: TGTGCCAGCAGTCCAATGGCAGGGGTGGACACCGGGGAGCTGTTTTTT. Its protein is CASSPMAGVDTGELFF.

Details on this clone: The same CDR3 arises from other DNA sequences in this sample as well. The rearrangement links TRBV27 to TRBJ1-5; D unresolved. The length of the CDR3 is 14 residues. Germline V CDR1 and CDR2: MNHEY, SMNVEV (reference sequence). Between the trimmed V and J ends, which lost 6 bases and 5 bases, there was a span of 14 bases. CDR3 in amino acids: CASSQTGSYQPQHF. The DNA for the CDR3 is TGTGCCAGCAGCCAGACCGGGTCTTATCAGCCCCAGCATTTT.

The J gene is TRBJ1-2, the V gene TRBV11-2; possible D gene TRBD1, 5 bases. Trimming removed 5 bases from V and 1 base from J, with 11 bases in between. Germline V gives CDR1 SGHAT, CDR2 FQNNGV. The CDR3 totals 14 residues. The CDR3 spells CASSPGGNNYGYTF. The CDR3 DNA reads as TGTGCCAGCAGCCCGGGGGGGAATAACTATGGCTACACCTTC. The full variable domain, its missing parts supplied by reference TRBV11-2 and TRBJ1-2, is EAGVAQSPRYKIIEKRQSVAFWCNPISGHATLYWYQQILGQGPKLLIQFQNNGVVDDSQLPKDRFSAERLKGVDSTLKIQPAKLEDSAVYLCASSPGGNNYGYTFGSGTRLTVV.